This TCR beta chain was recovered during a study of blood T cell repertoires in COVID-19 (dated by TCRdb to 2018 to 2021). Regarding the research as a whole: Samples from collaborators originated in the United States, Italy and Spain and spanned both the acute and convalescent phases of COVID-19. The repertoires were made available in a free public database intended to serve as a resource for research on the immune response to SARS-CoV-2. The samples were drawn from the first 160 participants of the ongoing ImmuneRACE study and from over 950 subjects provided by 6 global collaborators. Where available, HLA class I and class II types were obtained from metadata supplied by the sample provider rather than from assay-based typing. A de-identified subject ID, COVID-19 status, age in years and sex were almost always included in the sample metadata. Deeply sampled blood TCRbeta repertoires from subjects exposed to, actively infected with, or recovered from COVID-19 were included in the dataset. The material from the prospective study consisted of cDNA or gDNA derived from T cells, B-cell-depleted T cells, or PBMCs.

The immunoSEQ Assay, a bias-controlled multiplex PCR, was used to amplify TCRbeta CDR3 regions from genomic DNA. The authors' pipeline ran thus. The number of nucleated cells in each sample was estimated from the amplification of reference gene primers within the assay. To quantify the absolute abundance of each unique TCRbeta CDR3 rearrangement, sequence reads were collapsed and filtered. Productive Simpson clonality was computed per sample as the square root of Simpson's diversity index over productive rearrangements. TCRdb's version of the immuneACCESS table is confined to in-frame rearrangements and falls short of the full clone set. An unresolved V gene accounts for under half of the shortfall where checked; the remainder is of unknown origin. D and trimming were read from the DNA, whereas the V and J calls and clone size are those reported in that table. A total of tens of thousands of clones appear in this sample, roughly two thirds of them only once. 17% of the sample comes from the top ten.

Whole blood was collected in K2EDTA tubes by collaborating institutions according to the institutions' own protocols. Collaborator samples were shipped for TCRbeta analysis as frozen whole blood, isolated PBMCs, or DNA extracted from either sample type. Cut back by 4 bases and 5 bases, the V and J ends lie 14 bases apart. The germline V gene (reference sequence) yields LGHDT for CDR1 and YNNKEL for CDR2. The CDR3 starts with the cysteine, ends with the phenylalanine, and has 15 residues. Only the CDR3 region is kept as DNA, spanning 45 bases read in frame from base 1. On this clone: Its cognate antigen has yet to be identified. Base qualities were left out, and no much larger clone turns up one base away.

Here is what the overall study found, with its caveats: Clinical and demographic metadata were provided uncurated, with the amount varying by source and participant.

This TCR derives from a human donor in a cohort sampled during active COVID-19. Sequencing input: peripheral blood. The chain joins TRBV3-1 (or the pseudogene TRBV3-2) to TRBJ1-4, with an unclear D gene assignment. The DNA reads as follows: TGTGCCAGCAGCCCCAAACGAGGGAGGAATGAAAAACTGTTTTTT. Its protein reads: CASSPKRGRNEKLFF.